This passage covers 2 T cell receptor beta chains from one sample sequenced in a study of OX40 agonist ivuxolimab in advanced cancers. Library construction relied on the immunoSEQ multiplex PCR assay. TCRdb stores this immuneACCESS table with in-frame sequences only. Part of the clones is absent; in the studies checked, under half of the shortfall reflects unresolved V genes, and no reason is known for the rest. Within this sample are about 76,000 clones, with about 85% of them counted one time only. Clones ranked in the top ten supply less than 4% of the sample. The sequencing here drew on CD4+ or CD8+ T cells sorted from blood, taken in a trial of the OX40 agonist ivuxolimab. Receptors were obtained from an adult with an advanced solid tumor such as melanoma, head and neck, liver or kidney cancer.

In the case of this clone: A read error may produce the germline difference seen at one junction end. Here the CDR3 reads CASSQDRWRNTEAFF. As DNA, the CDR3 is TGCGCCAGCAGCCAAGATAGATGGAGAAACACTGAAGCTTTCTTT. V usage is TRBV5-4 and J usage is TRBJ1-1, with unresolved D. The CDR3 covers 15 residues. CDR1 SGHNT and CDR2 YYREEE come from the germline V gene (reference sequence).

The chain couples TRBV20-1 to TRBJ2-7; D is ambiguous. Trimming shortened V by 6 bases and J by 9 bases, and 12 bases separated the two germline ends. The CDR3 length is 10 residues. Germline V gene data show CDR1 as DFQATT and CDR2 as SNEGSKA (reference sequence). The CDR3 spells CSAGRTWQYF. The CDR3 DNA reads TGCAGTGCCGGTAGAACCTGGCAGTACTTC.